The 13 T cell receptor beta chains below all came from one sample that was sequenced in a study of HIV-infected patients and healthy controls. cDNA was made from 400 to 500 ng RNA using alpha and beta constant primers. Separate chain-specific third strand synthesis with multiplexing indices produced the alpha and beta libraries. TCRdb fed the 5' RACE reads into MiXCR, producing one record per CDR3 protein. This sample carries approximately 7,600 distinct CDR3 sequences, approximately 11% of them seen once, and the ten largest clones take about 20%. No cell fractionation was done, so the repertoire covers all unsorted peripheral blood T cells. Sequenced material: blood, taken before antiretroviral therapy. These TCRs come from an adult with HIV infection.

This clonotype has at least ten counts. The rearrangement uses TRBV29-1 and TRBJ2-5, with 13 positions matching TRBD2. The V gene end was trimmed by 4 bases and the J gene end by 1 base; junction bases not matched to a gene: 3. The CDR3 consists of 15 residues. CDR1 is SQVTM, CDR2 ANQGSEA, per germline. The CDR3 nucleotides are TGCAGCGTTGGGACTAGCGGGAGCCCCCAAGAGACCCAGTACTTC. Translating gives CSVGTSGSPQETQYF.

This clonotype came up many times. Its ends do not fully match the called genes, so a read error is possible. The gene calls are TRBV20-1 and TRBJ2-4, with 8 bases that match TRBD2. This CDR3 contains 12 residues. Germline loops: CDR1 DFQATT, CDR2 SNEGSKA (reference sequence). The CDR3: CSADPRLAIVDF. The CDR3 DNA reads TGCAGTGCTGACCCAAGACTAGCGATCGTCGACTTC.

This clonotype came up a few times. The chain links TRBV19 to TRBJ1-5; D is perhaps TRBD1 (5 bases). Per germline, CDR1 LNHDA and CDR2 SQIVND (reference sequence). The CDR3 totals 15 residues. Trimming stripped 3 bases from V and 3 bases from J, with 12 bases between. The CDR3 reads CASSISGLVNQPQHF. CDR3 in DNA: TGTGCCAGTAGTATTTCAGGGTTAGTCAATCAGCCCCAGCATTTT.

This clonotype was counted many times. This rearrangement joins TRBV6-2 or TRBV6-3 to TRBJ1-5; 8 nucleotides line up with TRBD1. This CDR3 is built from 15 residues. J lost 1 base, V lost 4 bases, and 3 bases had no gene match. Germline CDR1 is MNHEY and CDR2 is SVGEGT. CDR3 protein: CASSSGTGSNQPQHF. CDR3 nucleotide sequence: TGTGCCAGCAGTTCCGGGACAGGAAGCAATCAGCCCCAGCATTTT.

This clonotype has a count of ten or more. This sequence joins TRBV12-3 or TRBV12-4 and TRBJ1-1; D is perhaps TRBD1 (6 bases). This CDR3 has 14 residues. V was clipped by 6 bases and J by 0 bases, with 11 bases between them. For the CDR3, the DNA is TGTGCCAGCAGGGTGGGGGGCATGAACACTGAAGCTTTCTTT. It codes for CASRVGGMNTEAFF.

This clonotype is categorized as medium-sized. V is TRBV29-1 and J is TRBJ2-2; either TRBD1 or TRBD2 may fit D (5 bases each). In germline, CDR1 is SQVTM, CDR2 ANQGSEA. The CDR3 has 14 residues. The germline V and J ends were trimmed by 4 bases and 11 bases, with 20 bases remaining between them. CDR3 sequence (DNA): TGCAGCGTTGGTAGAGAGGGGTTCAGTGTTGAGCTGTTTTTT. This sequence encodes CSVGREGFSVELFF.

This clonotype is a singleton in its sample. The chain joins TRBV20-1 to TRBJ1-2, with TRBD1 matching 9 bases. This CDR3 is built from 13 residues. Germline loops: CDR1 DFQATT, CDR2 SNEGSKA (reference sequence). V gave up 5 bases and J gave up 7 bases; unmatched junction bases: 8. DNA of the CDR3: TGCAGTGCTGACGTACAGGGGGCGGCTGGCTACACCTTC. Translated, it gives CSADVQGAAGYTF.

The chain couples TRBV3-1 to TRBJ2-1, with D maybe TRBD1 (6 bases). Germline values: CDR1 LGHDT, CDR2 YNNKEL (reference sequence). The CDR3 is made up of 16 amino acids. Trimming left V 2 bases short and J 0 bases short, with 11 bases between. CDR3 amino acids: CASSQRQEFSYNEQFF. DNA of the CDR3: TGTGCCAGCAGCCAAAGACAGGAGTTCTCCTACAATGAGCAGTTCTTC.

This chain's CDR3 is CASSRRPTYNEQFF. CDR3 in DNA: TGTGCCAGCTCACGGCGCCCTACCTACAATGAGCAGTTCTTC. The V and J genes are TRBV18 and TRBJ2-1; no clear D gene. Germline CDR1 reads KGHSH; CDR2 reads LQKENI. The CDR3 has 14 residues. The ends were cut back, 4 bases at V and 2 bases at J, with 9 bases in the middle.

In this sample, this clonotype turned up many times. V is TRBV4-3 and J is TRBJ2-7; the D gene could be TRBD1 or TRBD2 (5 bases each). The CDR3 totals 15 residues. From germline, CDR1 is LGHNA and CDR2 YSLEER. V dropped 0 bases and J dropped 0 bases, with 9 bases sitting between them. The chain's CDR3 is CASSQEWGNSYEQYF. The CDR3 DNA reads as TGCGCCAGCAGCCAAGAGTGGGGGAACTCCTACGAGCAGTACTTC.

This clonotype was recorded at least ten times. The chain couples TRBV6-5 to TRBJ1-3, with D possibly being TRBD1 (6 bases). CDR1 and CDR2 from the germline V gene are MNHEY and SVGAGI. The CDR3 consists of 16 residues. V shed 2 bases and J shed 2 bases, with 13 bases lying between them. CDR3 coding DNA: TGTGCCAGCAGTTACCAATGGGGGGCTACTGGAAACACCATATATTTT. Translated: CASSYQWGATGNTIYF.

Ten or more counts support this clonotype. The V and J genes are TRBV11-2 and TRBJ1-4, with D perhaps TRBD1 (5 bases). The ends were cut back, 3 bases at V and 1 base at J, with 6 bases in the middle. Looked up from germline, CDR1 is SGHAT and CDR2 is FQNNGV. This CDR3 spans 14 amino acids. DNA of the CDR3: TGTGCCAGCAGCTTGCAGGGAACTAATGAAAAACTGTTTTTT. Protein: CASSLQGTNEKLFF.

This clonotype was recorded many times. The gene calls are TRBV7-8 and TRBJ1-1, with TRBD1 identical over 7 bases. This CDR3 contains 16 residues. Germline CDR1 SGHVS, CDR2 FQNEAQ. The ends lost 1 base at V and 3 bases at J; junction bases unmatched: 8. The CDR3 here is CASSLVERDSDTEAFF. The DNA of the CDR3 is TGTGCCAGCAGCTTAGTGGAACGGGACAGTGACACTGAAGCTTTCTTT.